This T cell receptor (beta chain) is from a study of OX40 agonist ivuxolimab in advanced cancers. Sequenced by immunoSEQ multiplex PCR; TCRdb stores in-frame clones only, minus some. Counted here are 35,000 to 40,000 clones, roughly 80% occurring once; the ten biggest clones make up 18%. Material: CD4+ or CD8+ T cells sorted from blood, obtained in a trial of the OX40 agonist ivuxolimab. The sequence was collected from an adult with an advanced solid tumor such as melanoma, head and neck, liver or kidney cancer.

CDR3 residues: CASSTTSGSGNEQFF. CDR3 bases: TGTGCCAGCAGCACCACTAGCGGGAGTGGGAATGAGCAGTTCTTC. The V and J genes are TRBV11-2 and TRBJ2-1; TRBD2 aligns across 11 bases. This CDR3 has 15 amino acids. Germline CDR1 and CDR2: SGHAT and FQNNGV. V was pared by 5 bases and J by 7 bases, with 7 bases of the junction left unmatched.